This record covers a single T cell receptor beta chain. From RNA transcripts, TCR beta CDR3 regions were amplified. The primer set for the first-round RT-PCR of the TCR CDR3 was HTBI. MiXCR, run by TCRdb on the multiplex PCR reads, gives a single entry per CDR3 protein. The sample holds approximately 300,000 distinct CDR3 sequences, roughly 15% seen once. The sample originates from a study of T cells in Graves' hyperthyroidism and ophthalmopathy. This TCR derives from a man between 25 and 39 years old with Graves' hyperthyroidism. The sample comprised blood.

The CDR3 protein is CASSPIVGDEQYF. In nucleotides, the CDR3 is TGTGCCAGCAGCCCCATCGTGGGCGACGAGCAGTACTTC. This chain connects TRBV3-1 to TRBJ2-7, with unresolved D. The germline CDR1 and CDR2 sequences are LGHDT and YNNKEL (reference sequence). V lost 4 bases to trimming and J lost 5 bases, with 12 bases between them. The CDR3 loop spans 13 amino acids.